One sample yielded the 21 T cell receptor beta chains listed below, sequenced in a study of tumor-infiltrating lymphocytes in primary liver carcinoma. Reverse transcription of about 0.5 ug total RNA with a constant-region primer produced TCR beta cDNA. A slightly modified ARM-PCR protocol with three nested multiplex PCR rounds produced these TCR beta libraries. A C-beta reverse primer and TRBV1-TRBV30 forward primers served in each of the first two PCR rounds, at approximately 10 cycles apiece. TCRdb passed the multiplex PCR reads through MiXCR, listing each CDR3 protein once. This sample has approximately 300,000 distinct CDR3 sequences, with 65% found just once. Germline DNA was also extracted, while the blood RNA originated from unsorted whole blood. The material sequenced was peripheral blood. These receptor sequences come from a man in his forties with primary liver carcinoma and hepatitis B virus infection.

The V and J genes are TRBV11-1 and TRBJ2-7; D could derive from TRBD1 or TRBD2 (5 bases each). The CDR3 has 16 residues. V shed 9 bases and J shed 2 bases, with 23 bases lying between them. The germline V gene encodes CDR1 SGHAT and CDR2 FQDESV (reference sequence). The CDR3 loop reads CASSDRTSGVAYEQYF. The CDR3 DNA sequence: TGTGCCAGTAGCGATCGGACAAGTGGGGTTGCCTACGAGCAGTACTTC. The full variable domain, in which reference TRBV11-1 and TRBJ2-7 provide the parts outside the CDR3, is EAEVAQSPRYKITEKSQAVAFWCDPISGHATLYWYRQILGQGPELLVQFQDESVVDDSQLPKDRFSAERLKGVDSTLKIQPAELGDSAMYLCASSDRTSGVAYEQYFGPGTRLTVT.

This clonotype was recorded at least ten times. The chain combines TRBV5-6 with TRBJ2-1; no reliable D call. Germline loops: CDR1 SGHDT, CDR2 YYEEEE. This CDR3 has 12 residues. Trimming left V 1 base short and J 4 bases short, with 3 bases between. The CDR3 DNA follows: TGTGCCAGCAGCTTGCGATACAATGAGCAGTTCTTC. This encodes CASSLRYNEQFF.

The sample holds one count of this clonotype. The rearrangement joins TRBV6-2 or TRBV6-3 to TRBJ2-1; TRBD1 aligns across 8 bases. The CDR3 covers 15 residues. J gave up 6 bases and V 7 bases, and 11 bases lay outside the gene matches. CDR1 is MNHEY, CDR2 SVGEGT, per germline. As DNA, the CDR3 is TGTGCCAGCATCATCGGGACAGGCCGCCGCAATGAGCAGTTCTTC. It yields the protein CASIIGTGRRNEQFF.

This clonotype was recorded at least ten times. The CDR3 sequence: CASSQGRGSSGSSYEQYF. The CDR3 DNA follows: TGTGCCAGCAGCCAGGGGAGGGGGAGCAGCGGGAGTTCCTACGAGCAGTACTTC. This chain uses TRBV11-2 with TRBJ2-7, with TRBD2 matching over 8 bases. The V segment lost 5 bases and the J segment 1 base; nucleotides outside the gene matches: 16. The CDR3 contains 18 residues. Germline lookup yields CDR1 SGHAT and CDR2 FQNNGV.

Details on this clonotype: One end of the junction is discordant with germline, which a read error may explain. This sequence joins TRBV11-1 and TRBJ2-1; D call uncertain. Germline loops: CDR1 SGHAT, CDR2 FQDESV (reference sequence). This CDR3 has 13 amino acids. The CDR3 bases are TGTGCTAGCAGGCAAACAGTGTTGGGTGAGCAGTTCTTC. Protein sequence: CASRQTVLGEQFF.

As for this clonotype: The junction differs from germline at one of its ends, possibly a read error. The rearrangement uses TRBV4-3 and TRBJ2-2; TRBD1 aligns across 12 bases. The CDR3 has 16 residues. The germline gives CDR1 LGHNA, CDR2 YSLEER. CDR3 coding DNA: TGCGCCAGTAGCCAGGCCTCGGGACAGGGGGCCGGGGAGCTGGTTTTT. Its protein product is CASSQASGQGAGELVF.

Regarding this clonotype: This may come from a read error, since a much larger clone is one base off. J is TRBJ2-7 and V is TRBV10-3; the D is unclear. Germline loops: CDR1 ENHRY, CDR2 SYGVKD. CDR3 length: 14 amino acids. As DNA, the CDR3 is TGTGCCATCAATGAGTCGAGAAGCTCCTACGAGCAGTACTTC. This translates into CAINESRSSYEQYF.

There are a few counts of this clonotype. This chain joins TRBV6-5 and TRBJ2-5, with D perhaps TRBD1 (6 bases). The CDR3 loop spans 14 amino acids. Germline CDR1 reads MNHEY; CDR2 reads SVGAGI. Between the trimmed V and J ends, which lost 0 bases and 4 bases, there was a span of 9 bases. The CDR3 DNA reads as TGTGCCAGCAGTTACTCGAACAGGGTAGAGACCCAGTACTTC. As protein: CASSYSNRVETQYF.

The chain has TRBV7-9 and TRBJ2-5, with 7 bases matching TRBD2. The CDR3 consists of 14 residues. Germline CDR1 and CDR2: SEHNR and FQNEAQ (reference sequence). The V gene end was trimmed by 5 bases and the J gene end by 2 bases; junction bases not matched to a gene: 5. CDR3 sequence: CASSPRSGQETQYF. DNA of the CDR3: TGTGCCAGCAGCCCACGTAGCGGGCAAGAGACCCAGTACTTC.

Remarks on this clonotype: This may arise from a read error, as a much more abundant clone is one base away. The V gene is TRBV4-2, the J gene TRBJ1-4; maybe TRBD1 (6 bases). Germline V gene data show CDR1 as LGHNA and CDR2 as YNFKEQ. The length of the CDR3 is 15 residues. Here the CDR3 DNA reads TGTGCCAGCAGCCAAGATACAGGGTTAGGCGAAAATCTGTTTTTT. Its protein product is CASSQDTGLGENLFF.

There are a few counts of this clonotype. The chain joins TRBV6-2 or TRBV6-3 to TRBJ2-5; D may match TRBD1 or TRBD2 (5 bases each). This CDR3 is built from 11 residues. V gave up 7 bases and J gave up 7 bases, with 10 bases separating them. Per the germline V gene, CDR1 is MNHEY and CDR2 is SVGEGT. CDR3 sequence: CASKRGRTQYF. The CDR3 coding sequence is TGTGCCAGCAAGAGGGGACGGACCCAGTACTTC.

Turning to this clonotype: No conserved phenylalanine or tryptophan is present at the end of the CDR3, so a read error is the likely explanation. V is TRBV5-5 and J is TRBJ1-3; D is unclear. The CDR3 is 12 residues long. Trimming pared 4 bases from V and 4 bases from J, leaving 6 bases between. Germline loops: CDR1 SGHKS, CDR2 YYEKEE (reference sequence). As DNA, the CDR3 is TGTGCCAGCAGCCCGGTCGGAAACACCATATATTCT. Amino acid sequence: CASSPVGNTIYS.

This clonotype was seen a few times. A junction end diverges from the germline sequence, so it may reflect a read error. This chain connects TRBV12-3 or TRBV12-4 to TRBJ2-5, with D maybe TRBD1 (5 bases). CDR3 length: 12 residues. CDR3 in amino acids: CASSLQGEIQYF. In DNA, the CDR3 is TGTGCCAGCAGTCTTCAGGGTGAGATCCAGTACTTC.

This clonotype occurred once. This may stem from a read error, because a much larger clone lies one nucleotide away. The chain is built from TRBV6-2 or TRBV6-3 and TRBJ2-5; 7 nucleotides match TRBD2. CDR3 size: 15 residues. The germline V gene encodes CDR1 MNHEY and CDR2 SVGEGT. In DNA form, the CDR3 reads TGTGCCAGCAGTTACCCCCTAGCGGTCCAAGAGACCCGGTACTTC. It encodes CASSYPLAVQETRYF.

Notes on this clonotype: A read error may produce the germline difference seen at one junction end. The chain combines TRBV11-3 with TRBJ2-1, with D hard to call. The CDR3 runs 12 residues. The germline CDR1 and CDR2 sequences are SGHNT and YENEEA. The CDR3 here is CASSLNPREQFF. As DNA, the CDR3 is TGCGCCAGTAGCTTAAACCCCCGTGAGCAGTTCTTC.

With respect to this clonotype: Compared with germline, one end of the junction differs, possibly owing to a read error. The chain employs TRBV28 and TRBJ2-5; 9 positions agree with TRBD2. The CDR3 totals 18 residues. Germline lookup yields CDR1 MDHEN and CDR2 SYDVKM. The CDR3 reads CASTLRRDSGRSGETQYF. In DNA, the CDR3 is TGTGCCAGCACTTTACGGCGGGATAGCGGGAGATCGGGAGAGACCCAGTACTTC. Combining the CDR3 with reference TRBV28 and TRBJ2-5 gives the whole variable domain DVKVTQSSRYLVKRTGEKVFLECVQDMDHENMFWYRQDPGLGLRLIYFSYDVKMKEKGDIPEGYSVSREKKERFSLILESASTNQTSMYLCASTLRRDSGRSGETQYFGPGTRLLVL.

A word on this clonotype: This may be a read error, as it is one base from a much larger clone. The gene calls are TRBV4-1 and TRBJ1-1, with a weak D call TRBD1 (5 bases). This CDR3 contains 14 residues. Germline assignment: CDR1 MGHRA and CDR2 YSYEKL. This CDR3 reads CANSLLSGGTEAFF. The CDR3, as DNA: TGCGCCAACAGCCTCTTAAGTGGGGGCACTGAAGCTTTCTTT.

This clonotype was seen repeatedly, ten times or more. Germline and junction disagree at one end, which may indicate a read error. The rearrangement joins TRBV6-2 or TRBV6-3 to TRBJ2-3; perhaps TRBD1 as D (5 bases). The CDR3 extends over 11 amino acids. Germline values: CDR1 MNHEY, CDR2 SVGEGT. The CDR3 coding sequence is TGTGCCAGCAGTTTTAACCAGGGTCTGGATTTT. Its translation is CASSFNQGLDF.

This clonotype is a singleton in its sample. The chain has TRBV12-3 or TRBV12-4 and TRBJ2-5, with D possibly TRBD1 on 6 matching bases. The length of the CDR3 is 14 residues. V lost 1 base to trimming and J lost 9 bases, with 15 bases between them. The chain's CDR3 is CASSLGQGLEAQYF. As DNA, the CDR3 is TGTGCCAGCAGTTTAGGGCAGGGGTTGGAGGCCCAGTACTTC.

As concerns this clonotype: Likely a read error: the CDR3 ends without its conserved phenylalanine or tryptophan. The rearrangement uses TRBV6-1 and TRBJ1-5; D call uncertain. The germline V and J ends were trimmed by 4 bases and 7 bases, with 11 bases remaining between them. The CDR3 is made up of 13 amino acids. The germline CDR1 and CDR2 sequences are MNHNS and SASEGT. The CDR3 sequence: CASSGAKGQPQHP. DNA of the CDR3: TGTGCCAGCAGTGGAGCGAAGGGCCAGCCCCAGCATCCT.

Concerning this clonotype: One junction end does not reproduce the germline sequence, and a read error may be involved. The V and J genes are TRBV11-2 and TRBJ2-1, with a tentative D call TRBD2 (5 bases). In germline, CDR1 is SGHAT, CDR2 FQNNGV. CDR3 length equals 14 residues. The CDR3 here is CDSSETAGTGGQFF. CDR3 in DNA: TGTGACAGCAGCGAGACGGCGGGTACGGGTGGGCAGTTCTTC.